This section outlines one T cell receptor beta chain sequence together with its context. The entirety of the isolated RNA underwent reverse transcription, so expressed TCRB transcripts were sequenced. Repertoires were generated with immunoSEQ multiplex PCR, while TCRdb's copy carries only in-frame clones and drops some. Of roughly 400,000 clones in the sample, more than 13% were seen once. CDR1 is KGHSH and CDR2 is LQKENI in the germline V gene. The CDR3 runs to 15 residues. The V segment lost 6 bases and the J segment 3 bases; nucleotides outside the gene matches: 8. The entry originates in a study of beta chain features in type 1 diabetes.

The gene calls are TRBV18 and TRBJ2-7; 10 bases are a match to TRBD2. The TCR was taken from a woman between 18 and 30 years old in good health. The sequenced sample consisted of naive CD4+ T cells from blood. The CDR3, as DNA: TGTGCCAGCTCTCCTAGAGGACTAGCGGACTACGAGCAGTACTTC. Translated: CASSPRGLADYEQYF.